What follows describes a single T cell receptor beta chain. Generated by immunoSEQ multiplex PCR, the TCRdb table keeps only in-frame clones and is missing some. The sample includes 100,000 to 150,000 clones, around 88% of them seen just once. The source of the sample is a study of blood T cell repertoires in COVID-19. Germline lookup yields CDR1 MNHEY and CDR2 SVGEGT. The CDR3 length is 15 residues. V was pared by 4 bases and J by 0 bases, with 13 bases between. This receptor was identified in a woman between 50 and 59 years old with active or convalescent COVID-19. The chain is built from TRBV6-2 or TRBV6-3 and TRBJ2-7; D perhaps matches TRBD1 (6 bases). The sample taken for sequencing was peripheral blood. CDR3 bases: TGTGCCAGCAGTTCACCGGGACACAGCTCCTACGAGCAGTACTTC. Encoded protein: CASSSPGHSSYEQYF.